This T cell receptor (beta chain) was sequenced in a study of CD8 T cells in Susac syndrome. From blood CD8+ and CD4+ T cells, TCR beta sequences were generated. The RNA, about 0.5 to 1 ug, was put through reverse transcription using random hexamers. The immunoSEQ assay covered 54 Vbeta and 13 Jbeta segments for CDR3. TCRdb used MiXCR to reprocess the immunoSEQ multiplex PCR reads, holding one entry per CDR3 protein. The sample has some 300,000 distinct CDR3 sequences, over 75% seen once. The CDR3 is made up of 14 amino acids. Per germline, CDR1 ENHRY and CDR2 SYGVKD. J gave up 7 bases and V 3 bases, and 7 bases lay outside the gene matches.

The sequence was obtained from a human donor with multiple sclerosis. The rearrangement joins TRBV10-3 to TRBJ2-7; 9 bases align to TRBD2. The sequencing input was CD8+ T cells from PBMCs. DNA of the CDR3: TGTGCCATCAGTGAATTAGCGGGAGTGAATGAGCAGTACTTC. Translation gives CAISELAGVNEQYF.